This is a list of T cell receptor beta chains from one sample in a study of cytotoxic CD8 clonotypes in ibrutinib-treated CLL. Using immunoSEQ multiplex PCR, the repertoire was profiled, and TCRdb retains in-frame clones only, with some absent. The sample records about 40,000 clones, approximately 67% being singletons. The sample here was PBMCs, taken at disease progression, from a patient treated with ibrutinib. The source of these receptors is a human donor with chronic lymphocytic leukemia. Each CDR3 is given with its conserved first and last residue. D genes are given only for firm matches. The size entry is marked missing in some rows and otherwise reads once, few, many or a size class.

d_call: .
clone_size: .
j_call: TRBJ2-4
v_call: TRBV7-3
cdr3_nt: TGTGCCAGCAGCTCCCCGGACAAAAACATTCAGTACTTC
cdr3_aa: CASSSPDKNIQYF

d_call: TRBD1
clone_size: .
j_call: TRBJ2-7
v_call: TRBV19
cdr3_nt: TGTGCCAGTAGTGCCCGGGGGACAGGCGGATCGGGGGAGCAGTACTTC
cdr3_aa: CASSARGTGGSGEQYF

d_call: .
clone_size: .
j_call: TRBJ2-2
v_call: TRBV11-2
cdr3_nt: TGTGCCAGCAGCTTAGTAGGGGGGAGTAGCACCGGGGAGCTGTTTTTT
cdr3_aa: CASSLVGGSSTGELFF

d_call: TRBD2
clone_size: .
j_call: TRBJ2-7
v_call: TRBV27
cdr3_nt: TGTGCCAGCAGGAGAAGACTAGCGGGGCGATCCTACGAGCAGTACTTC
cdr3_aa: CASRRRLAGRSYEQYF

d_call: TRBD1
clone_size: few
j_call: TRBJ2-5
v_call: TRBV5-5
cdr3_nt: TGTGCCAGCAGCCATGGGACAGACCAAGAGACCCAGTACTTC
cdr3_aa: CASSHGTDQETQYF

d_call: .
clone_size: many
j_call: TRBJ1-6
v_call: TRBV30
cdr3_nt: TGTGCCTGGAGTGTTGACTATAATTCACCCCTCCACTTT
cdr3_aa: CAWSVDYNSPLHF

d_call: TRBD1
clone_size: .
j_call: TRBJ2-7
v_call: TRBV2
cdr3_nt: TGTGCCAGCAGTGAAGACCTCCCCCGGGACAGCCACTACGAGCAGTACTTC
cdr3_aa: CASSEDLPRDSHYEQYF

d_call: .
clone_size: few
j_call: TRBJ2-1
v_call: TRBV15
cdr3_nt: TGTGCCACCAGCAGAGACAATCCGGGAGAAGATGAGCAGTTCTTC
cdr3_aa: CATSRDNPGEDEQFF

d_call: TRBD2
clone_size: .
j_call: TRBJ2-2
v_call: TRBV5-1
cdr3_nt: TGCGCCAGCAGCTTGTGGGGAGGGGAAGAAATGAACACCGGGGAGCTGTTTTTT
cdr3_aa: CASSLWGGEEMNTGELFF

d_call: .
clone_size: .
j_call: TRBJ1-6
v_call: TRBV27
cdr3_nt: TGTGCCTCCATGGCAGGGGACTCACCCCTCCACTTT
cdr3_aa: CASMAGDSPLHF

d_call: .
clone_size: .
j_call: TRBJ2-1
v_call: TRBV5-8
cdr3_nt: TGTGCCAGCAGCTCCTTTGGGGGAGCGGTGAATGAGCAGTTCTTC
cdr3_aa: CASSSFGGAVNEQFF

d_call: .
clone_size: .
j_call: TRBJ2-6
v_call: TRBV18
cdr3_nt: TGTGCCAGCTCACCGGCACGAACGGGGTCTGGGGCCAACGTCCTGACTTTC
cdr3_aa: CASSPARTGSGANVLTF

d_call: .
clone_size: .
j_call: TRBJ2-5
v_call: TRBV7-9
cdr3_nt: TGTGCCAGCAGCTTAGGGACCCGGAGCGGCCAAGAGACCCAGTACTTC
cdr3_aa: CASSLGTRSGQETQYF

d_call: TRBD2
clone_size: once
j_call: TRBJ2-7
v_call: TRBV5-1
cdr3_nt: TGCGCCAGCAGCTTGATTTCGACTAGCGGGAGCCTCTACGAGCAGTACTTC
cdr3_aa: CASSLISTSGSLYEQYF

d_call: TRBD2
clone_size: .
j_call: TRBJ2-1
v_call: TRBV15
cdr3_nt: TGTGCCACCAGCATGGGGGACGGGACTAGCGGGATGGGCGAGCAGTTCTTC
cdr3_aa: CATSMGDGTSGMGEQFF

d_call: TRBD1
clone_size: once
j_call: TRBJ2-7
v_call: TRBV4-2
cdr3_nt: TGTGCCAGCAGCCAAGATTGGACAGGGCCCTACGAGCAGTACTTC
cdr3_aa: CASSQDWTGPYEQYF

d_call: .
clone_size: few
j_call: TRBJ1-1
v_call: TRBV7-3
cdr3_nt: TGTGCCAGCAGCTTACTTGGGGGGCTGAGGACTGAAGCTTTCTTT
cdr3_aa: CASSLLGGLRTEAFF

d_call: .
clone_size: .
j_call: TRBJ1-2
v_call: TRBV4-2
cdr3_nt: TGTGCCAGCAGCCAAGATCACGCAGGCAACAAATATGGCTACACCTTC
cdr3_aa: CASSQDHAGNKYGYTF

d_call: .
clone_size: .
j_call: TRBJ1-1
v_call: TRBV11-2
cdr3_nt: TGTGCCAGCAGCCTAGAAATGAACACTGAAGCTTTCTTT
cdr3_aa: CASSLEMNTEAFF

d_call: .
clone_size: once
j_call: TRBJ2-1
v_call: TRBV7-6
cdr3_nt: TGTGCCAGCAGCTTAGTAGCCTACAATGAGCAGTTCTTC
cdr3_aa: CASSLVAYNEQFF

d_call: .
clone_size: .
j_call: TRBJ1-2
v_call: TRBV7-8
cdr3_nt: TGTGCCAGCAGCATCCTGACAGAGAGCTTAGCTAACTATGGCTACACCTTC
cdr3_aa: CASSILTESLANYGYTF

d_call: TRBD2
clone_size: .
j_call: TRBJ2-1
v_call: TRBV7-3
cdr3_nt: TGTGCCAGCAGCCCCACATCCGGGACTAGCGGCAATGAGCAGTTCTTC
cdr3_aa: CASSPTSGTSGNEQFF

d_call: TRBD2
clone_size: .
j_call: TRBJ2-3
v_call: TRBV7-3
cdr3_nt: TGTGCCAGCAGCACGGTAGCGGGAGCGGGAGATACGCAGTATTTT
cdr3_aa: CASSTVAGAGDTQYF

d_call: .
clone_size: .
j_call: TRBJ2-1
v_call: TRBV28
cdr3_nt: TGTGCCAGCAGTTTAGGAGGGGTTTCCTACAATGAGCAGTTCTTC
cdr3_aa: CASSLGGVSYNEQFF

d_call: TRBD1
clone_size: .
j_call: TRBJ2-5
v_call: TRBV7-9
cdr3_nt: TGTGCCAGCCAGCCCTTGGGACAGTCAATCCAAGAGACCCAGTACTTC
cdr3_aa: CASQPLGQSIQETQYF

d_call: TRBD2
clone_size: .
j_call: TRBJ2-3
v_call: TRBV11-2
cdr3_nt: TGTGCCAGCAGCCTAAGGACTAGCGAGATTAGCACAGATACGCAGTATTTT
cdr3_aa: CASSLRTSEISTDTQYF

d_call: TRBD1
clone_size: .
j_call: TRBJ2-5
v_call: TRBV9
cdr3_nt: TGTGCCAGCAGCGTAGATGAGACAGGGGGCGGGGAGACCCAGTACTTC
cdr3_aa: CASSVDETGGGETQYF

d_call: TRBD1
clone_size: .
j_call: TRBJ1-5
v_call: TRBV6-1
cdr3_nt: TGTGCCAGCAGTGAAGGGACAGGGGGATATGGCAATCAGCCCCAGCATTTT
cdr3_aa: CASSEGTGGYGNQPQHF

d_call: TRBD2
clone_size: once
j_call: TRBJ2-7
v_call: TRBV7-9
cdr3_nt: TGTGCCAGCAGCTTAGCGAAACGGACTAGCGGAGAGTACGAGCAGTACTTC
cdr3_aa: CASSLAKRTSGEYEQYF

d_call: .
clone_size: few
j_call: TRBJ2-1
v_call: TRBV15
cdr3_nt: TGTGCCACCAGCAGTGCTACCGGGAACCGAGGGTTCTTC
cdr3_aa: CATSSATGNRGFF

d_call: TRBD1
clone_size: .
j_call: TRBJ2-1
v_call: TRBV7-2
cdr3_nt: TGTGCCAGCAGCCCGGACCGGGACAGGGGGAATGAGCAGTTCTTC
cdr3_aa: CASSPDRDRGNEQFF

d_call: .
clone_size: medium-sized
j_call: TRBJ2-1
v_call: TRBV7-9
cdr3_nt: TGTGCCAGCAGCTCTTGGACAGACAATGAGCAGTTCTTC
cdr3_aa: CASSSWTDNEQFF

d_call: TRBD2
clone_size: .
j_call: TRBJ2-7
v_call: TRBV6-6
cdr3_nt: TGTGCCAGCATAACTAGCGGGAGGGACGAGCAGTACTTC
cdr3_aa: CASITSGRDEQYF

d_call: .
clone_size: few
j_call: TRBJ2-6
v_call: TRBV28
cdr3_nt: TGTGCCAGCAGACCACAGGGTGGCTCTGGGGCCAACGTCCTGACTTTC
cdr3_aa: CASRPQGGSGANVLTF

d_call: TRBD1
clone_size: .
j_call: TRBJ2-3
v_call: TRBV19
cdr3_nt: TGTGCCAGTAGTAAAGGACAGGGGATTAGCACAGATACGCAGTATTTT
cdr3_aa: CASSKGQGISTDTQYF

d_call: TRBD1
clone_size: .
j_call: TRBJ2-2
v_call: TRBV5-1
cdr3_nt: TGCGCCGGTCGACAGGGTACGAACACCGGGGAGCTGTTTTTT
cdr3_aa: CAGRQGTNTGELFF

d_call: TRBD1
clone_size: .
j_call: TRBJ2-1
v_call: TRBV5-4
cdr3_nt: TGTGCCAGCAGCTTGGTGGGACAGATATACAATGAGCAGTTCTTC
cdr3_aa: CASSLVGQIYNEQFF

d_call: .
clone_size: .
j_call: TRBJ1-1
v_call: TRBV30
cdr3_nt: TGTGCCTGGAGTGTCCAAGGGGAGGCCAGCTCTGAAGCTTTCTTT
cdr3_aa: CAWSVQGEASSEAFF

d_call: TRBD2
clone_size: .
j_call: TRBJ2-7
v_call: TRBV7-8
cdr3_nt: TGTGCCAGCAGCTTAGAGGCGGGAGGGAGACCCGAGCAGTACTTC
cdr3_aa: CASSLEAGGRPEQYF

d_call: .
clone_size: .
j_call: TRBJ1-1
v_call: TRBV11-3
cdr3_nt: TGTGCCAGCAGCTTAGATTCGAAGGGGGCTGAAGCTTTCTTT
cdr3_aa: CASSLDSKGAEAFF

d_call: TRBD1
clone_size: once
j_call: TRBJ2-1
v_call: TRBV29-1
cdr3_nt: TGCACCGCGGGGACAGGGGACACTGAGCAGTTCTTC
cdr3_aa: CTAGTGDTEQFF

d_call: .
clone_size: .
j_call: TRBJ2-1
v_call: TRBV27
cdr3_nt: TGTGCCAGCAGTTTAGGTGGGAACTTACCCTACAATGAGCAGTTCTTC
cdr3_aa: CASSLGGNLPYNEQFF

d_call: .
clone_size: .
j_call: TRBJ2-1
v_call: TRBV5-1
cdr3_nt: TGCGCCAGCAGCTCCGGAGTACAGGGCAATGAGCAGTTCTTC
cdr3_aa: CASSSGVQGNEQFF

d_call: TRBD2
clone_size: once
j_call: TRBJ2-3
v_call: TRBV7-2
cdr3_nt: TGTGCCAGCAGCCCCTTCGGGGGGAGCCACACAGATACGCAGTATTTT
cdr3_aa: CASSPFGGSHTDTQYF

d_call: TRBD2
clone_size: .
j_call: TRBJ2-2
v_call: TRBV28
cdr3_nt: TGTGCCAGCAGTTTCGGAGCGGGAGTATACACCGGGGAGCTGTTTTTT
cdr3_aa: CASSFGAGVYTGELFF

d_call: .
clone_size: .
j_call: TRBJ2-3
v_call: TRBV30
cdr3_nt: TGTGCCTGGAGCCCCCGGGCTACAGATACGCAGTATTTT
cdr3_aa: CAWSPRATDTQYF

d_call: TRBD2
clone_size: .
j_call: TRBJ2-7
v_call: TRBV4-1
cdr3_nt: TGCGCCAGCAGCCAAGAATCTGGGCTAGCGGGCCGGTGGGAGCAGTACTTC
cdr3_aa: CASSQESGLAGRWEQYF

d_call: TRBD1
clone_size: .
j_call: TRBJ2-3
v_call: TRBV19
cdr3_nt: TGTGCCAGCACGGACAGGGTAGAAACAGATACGCAGTATTTT
cdr3_aa: CASTDRVETDTQYF

d_call: TRBD1
clone_size: few
j_call: TRBJ1-1
v_call: TRBV7-7
cdr3_nt: TGTGCTAGCAGTTATATACAGGGGGCAGAAGCTTTCTTT
cdr3_aa: CASSYIQGAEAFF

d_call: TRBD1
clone_size: .
j_call: TRBJ2-7
v_call: TRBV9
cdr3_nt: TGTGCCAGCAGCCCCGCAAGGGACAGAACCTACGAGCAGTACTTC
cdr3_aa: CASSPARDRTYEQYF

d_call: TRBD1
clone_size: .
j_call: TRBJ2-5
v_call: TRBV20-1
cdr3_nt: TGCAGTGCTCAACAGGGGCCTACGTACTTC
cdr3_aa: CSAQQGPTYF

d_call: TRBD1
clone_size: few
j_call: TRBJ1-2
v_call: TRBV14
cdr3_nt: TGTGCCAGCAGCCCGATGGGCCGACAGGGGAACTATGGCTACACCTTC
cdr3_aa: CASSPMGRQGNYGYTF

d_call: TRBD1
clone_size: .
j_call: TRBJ2-1
v_call: TRBV7-3
cdr3_nt: TGTGCCAGCAGCTTAACGGGACAGGGAAAAGAGTTCTTC
cdr3_aa: CASSLTGQGKEFF

d_call: .
clone_size: .
j_call: TRBJ1-1
v_call: TRBV6-1
cdr3_nt: TGTGCCAGCAATCTGGAGGTGTACACTGAAGCTTTCTTT
cdr3_aa: CASNLEVYTEAFF

d_call: .
clone_size: .
j_call: TRBJ1-3
v_call: TRBV7-6
cdr3_nt: TGTGCCAGCACCCCCAGCTTCGGGGGGGGAAACACCATATATTTT
cdr3_aa: CASTPSFGGGNTIYF